This T cell receptor (beta chain) was documented in a study of T cells in Graves' hyperthyroidism and ophthalmopathy. RNA transcripts yielded amplified TCR beta CDR3 regions. The primer set for the first-round RT-PCR of the TCR CDR3 was HTBI. TCRdb independently ran MiXCR on the multiplex PCR reads; one entry per CDR3 protein. The sample yields hundreds of thousands of distinct CDR3 sequences, about 15% seen once. This clonotype was detected only a few times. Trimming shortened V by 3 bases and J by 5 bases, and 20 bases separated the two germline ends. The CDR3 spans 16 residues. Germline CDR1 is SGHRS and CDR2 is YFSETQ.

The sample consisted of blood. The chain links TRBV5-1 to TRBJ2-5, with a tentative D call TRBD2 (5 bases). This clonotype was sampled from a woman aged 55 to 70 with Graves' ophthalmopathy. The CDR3 loop is CASSSPHFGPGETQYF. CDR3 bases: TGCGCCAGCAGCTCCCCCCACTTCGGCCCGGGGGAGACCCAGTACTTC.